This T cell receptor beta chain originates from a study of patients and donors after allogeneic stem cell transplantation. Trimming took 7 bases from V and 4 from J, leaving 14 bases between them. This CDR3 is built from 14 residues. This clonotype has just a few counts. One entry per CDR3 protein, called by TCRdb with MiXCR from the RT-PCR reads. The sample holds roughly 880,000 distinct CDR3 sequences; approximately 19% are singletons and the top ten take roughly 6%. The specimen sequenced was blood, either unsorted or a sorted T cell fraction (not recorded which). The receptor was derived from a human donor who was either an allogeneic HSCT recipient or a stem cell or donor lymphocyte infusion donor (not recorded which). It is not recorded whose cells these are; they may come from a transplant donor. This chain uses TRBV12-3 or TRBV12-4 with TRBJ1-5, with D perhaps TRBD1 (5 bases). The CDR3 region is CASNHRKGNQPQHF. For the CDR3, the DNA is TGTGCCAGCAACCACAGGAAAGGGAATCAGCCCCAGCATTTT.